Below are 11 T cell receptor beta chains sequenced from a single sample in a study of T cell clones after liver transplantation. Generated by immunoSEQ multiplex PCR, the TCRdb table keeps only in-frame clones and is missing some. The repertoire holds roughly 100,000 clones, with about 81% as singletons. The source was CD4+ T cells from blood, collected around 50 months after liver transplant. The receptors derive from a human patient who received a liver transplant. Some T cells may be provided by the graft donor.

The J gene is TRBJ2-7, the V gene TRBV29-1, with D possibly matching TRBD2 (6 bases). The V end was cut by 6 bases, the J end by 5 bases, with 20 bases between. This CDR3 comprises 14 residues. Germline CDR1 reads SQVTM; CDR2 reads ANQGSEA. The CDR3 sequence is CSVRVAEGNNEQYF. CDR3 DNA: TGCAGCGTGAGAGTAGCGGAGGGGAACAACGAGCAGTACTTC.

The gene calls are TRBV10-3 and TRBJ2-7, with 9 bases aligning to TRBD1. CDR1 and CDR2 (germline): ENHRY, SYGVKD. Unmatched junction bases numbered 5, after V lost 2 bases and J lost 3 bases. The CDR3 extends over 15 amino acids. The CDR3 here is CAISEGNRGLYEQYF. The CDR3 DNA sequence: TGTGCCATCAGTGAGGGGAACAGGGGGCTCTACGAGCAGTACTTC.

The CDR3 loop is CSVSGAGEQYF. The CDR3 DNA follows: TGCAGCGTTTCCGGGGCGGGAGAGCAGTACTTC. V gene TRBV29-1 combines with J gene TRBJ2-7; D possibly corresponds to TRBD2 (6 bases). Per the germline V gene, CDR1 is SQVTM and CDR2 is ANQGSEA. The V end was cut by 5 bases, the J end by 7 bases, with 12 bases between. The CDR3 runs 11 residues.

The V gene is TRBV7-3, the J gene TRBJ1-5, with D perhaps matching TRBD1 (6 bases). Germline assignment: CDR1 SGHTA and CDR2 FQGTGA. The CDR3 spans 15 residues. With 2 bases removed from V and 6 bases from J, the gap between germline ends came to 14 bases. The CDR3 spells CASSLGGGAGQPQHF. In DNA form, the CDR3 reads TGTGCCAGCAGCTTAGGCGGGGGCGCGGGTCAGCCCCAGCATTTT.

V gene TRBV4-1 combines with J gene TRBJ1-2; D might be TRBD1 (5 bases). Trimming took 4 bases from V and 1 from J, leaving 16 bases between them. Looked up from germline, CDR1 is MGHRA and CDR2 is YSYEKL. The CDR3 contains 16 residues. The CDR3 coding sequence is TGCGCCAGCAGCCGCGACATAGGGACCAGTAACTATGGCTACACCTTC. The encoded protein is CASSRDIGTSNYGYTF.

The rearrangement uses TRBV7-2 and TRBJ2-3; 11 nucleotides line up with TRBD2. The V gene end was trimmed by 0 bases and the J gene end by 6 bases; junction bases not matched to a gene: 14. The germline V gene encodes CDR1 SGHTA and CDR2 FQGNSA. This CDR3 is 19 amino acids long. The CDR3 region is CASSLALTSGSGAADTQYF. CDR3 bases: TGTGCCAGCAGCTTAGCTTTAACTAGCGGGAGTGGCGCGGCGGATACGCAGTATTTT.

CDR3 DNA sequence: TGTGCCAGCTCAAAACTAGCGGGGGGCCAAGAGACCCAGTACTTC. It encodes CASSKLAGGQETQYF. The chain carries TRBV18 and TRBJ2-5, with 12 bases that match TRBD2. The CDR3 loop spans 15 amino acids. CDR1 KGHSH and CDR2 LQKENI come from the germline V gene. The trim removed 5 bases at V and 1 base at J, leaving 2 bases unmatched.

This clone has more than one count but fewer than ten. The V and J genes are TRBV5-1 and TRBJ2-2; TRBD2 aligns across 11 bases. In germline, CDR1 is SGHRS, CDR2 YFSETQ. The length of the CDR3 is 16 residues. Trimming took 2 bases from V and 3 from J; bases not matched to a gene: 3. As DNA, the CDR3 is TGCGCCAGCAGCTTCACTAGCGGGAGTTACACCGGGGAGCTGTTTTTT. Translating it yields CASSFTSGSYTGELFF.

The CDR3 reads CAISGEGGSYNEQFF. CDR3 nucleotide sequence: TGTGCCATCAGTGGTGAAGGGGGATCCTACAATGAGCAGTTCTTC. This rearrangement joins TRBV10-3 to TRBJ2-1; D is possibly TRBD1 (6 bases). Germline V gives CDR1 ENHRY, CDR2 SYGVKD. This CDR3 comprises 15 residues. Trimming took off 4 bases at V and 1 base at J, with 11 bases between the two ends.

V usage is TRBV7-9 and J usage is TRBJ1-1; D gene ambiguous. CDR1 SEHNR and CDR2 FQNEAQ come from the germline V gene (reference sequence). This CDR3 region has 11 residues. Trimming took off 4 bases at V and 7 bases at J, with 7 bases between the two ends. CDR3 sequence reads: CASSSTVEAFF. For the CDR3, the DNA is TGTGCCAGCAGCTCAACCGTTGAAGCTTTCTTT.

V and J are TRBV9 and TRBJ2-6; D ambiguous. The CDR3 spans 13 residues. The V end was cut by 4 bases, the J end by 1 base, with 3 bases between. Per germline, CDR1 SGDLS and CDR2 YYNGEE. Here the CDR3 DNA reads TGTGCCAGCAGCCGATCTGGGGCCAACGTCCTGACTTTC. It is translated as CASSRSGANVLTF.